Detailed here is one T cell receptor beta chain. The V and J ends lost 4 bases and 7 bases, in that order; junction bases with no gene match: 12. The CDR3 has 16 amino acids. The germline CDR1 and CDR2 sequences are LGHNA and YNFKEQ. This sample was taken from a study of T cell repertoires in ileal Crohn's disease. Profiled with immunoSEQ multiplex PCR; TCRdb holds only in-frame clones, not every one. This table has over 25,000 clones, about 82% appearing once. This sequence joins TRBV4-2 and TRBJ1-2, with TRBD1 identical over 10 bases. Sequences were obtained from ileal tissue. The TCR sequence derives from an adult with Crohn's disease. The CDR3 here is CASSPRPGQGDGGYTF. The CDR3 DNA is TGTGCCAGCAGCCCTCGTCCAGGACAGGGGGATGGTGGCTACACCTTC.